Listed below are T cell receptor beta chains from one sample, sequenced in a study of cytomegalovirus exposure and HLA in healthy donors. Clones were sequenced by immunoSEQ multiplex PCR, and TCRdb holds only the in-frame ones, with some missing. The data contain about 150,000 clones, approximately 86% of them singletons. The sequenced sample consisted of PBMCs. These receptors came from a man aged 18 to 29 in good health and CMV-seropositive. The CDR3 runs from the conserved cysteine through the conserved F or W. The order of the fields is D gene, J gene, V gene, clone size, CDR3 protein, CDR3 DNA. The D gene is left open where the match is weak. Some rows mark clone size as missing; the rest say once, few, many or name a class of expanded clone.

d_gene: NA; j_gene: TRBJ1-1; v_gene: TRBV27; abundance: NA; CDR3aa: CASSWAVNTEAFF; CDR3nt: TGTGCCAGCAGTTGGGCAGTAAACACTGAAGCTTTCTTT
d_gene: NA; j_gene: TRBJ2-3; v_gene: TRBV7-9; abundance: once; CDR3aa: CASSLFDRRGTDTQYF; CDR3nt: TGTGCCAGCAGCTTATTTGATCGGCGGGGTACAGATACGCAGTATTTT
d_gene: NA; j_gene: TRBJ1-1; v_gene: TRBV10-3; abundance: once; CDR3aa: CAIRGAGNTEAFF; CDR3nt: TGTGCCATCAGGGGGGCGGGGAACACTGAAGCTTTCTTT
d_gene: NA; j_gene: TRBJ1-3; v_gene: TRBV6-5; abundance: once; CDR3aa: CASRPTGTGNTIYF; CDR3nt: TGTGCCAGCAGACCAACAGGGACTGGAAACACCATATATTTT
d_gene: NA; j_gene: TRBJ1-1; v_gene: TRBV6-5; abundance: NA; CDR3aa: CASSLGTRLEAFF; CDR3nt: TGTGCCAGCAGTTTGGGGACACGACTTGAAGCTTTCTTT
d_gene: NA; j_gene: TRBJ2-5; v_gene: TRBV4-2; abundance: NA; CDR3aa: CASSPRATYQETQYF; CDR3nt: TGTGCCAGCAGCCCGCGGGCCACTTACCAAGAGACCCAGTACTTC
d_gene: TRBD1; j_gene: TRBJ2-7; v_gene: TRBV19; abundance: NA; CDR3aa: CASSTPGQTLYEQYF; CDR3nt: TGTGCCAGTAGTACCCCGGGACAGACCCTCTACGAGCAGTACTTC
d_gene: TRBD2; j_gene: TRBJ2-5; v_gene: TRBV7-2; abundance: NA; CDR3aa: CASSRTSGGAETQYF; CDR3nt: TGTGCCAGCAGTCGGACTAGCGGGGGGGCGGAGACCCAGTACTTC
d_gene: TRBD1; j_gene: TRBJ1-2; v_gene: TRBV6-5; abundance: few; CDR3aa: CASSLGGRGYTF; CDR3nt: TGTGCCAGCAGTTTAGGGGGCAGGGGCTACACCTTC
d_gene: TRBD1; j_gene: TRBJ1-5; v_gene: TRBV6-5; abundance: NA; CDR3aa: CASRQTGGELAQHF; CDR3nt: TGTGCCAGCAGACAAACAGGGGGGGAATTGGCCCAGCATTTT
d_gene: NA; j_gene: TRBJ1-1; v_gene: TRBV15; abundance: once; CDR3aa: CATSRQGLGGAFF; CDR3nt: TGTGCCACCAGCAGACAGGGGCTAGGTGGAGCTTTCTTT
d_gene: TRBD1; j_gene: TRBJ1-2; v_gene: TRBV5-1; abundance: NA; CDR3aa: CASSWGTGLIYGYTF; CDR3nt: TGCGCCAGCAGCTGGGGGACAGGGTTAATCTATGGCTACACCTTC
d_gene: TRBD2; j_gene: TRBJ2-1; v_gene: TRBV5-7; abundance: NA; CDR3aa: CASSFSGIAGKFEQFF; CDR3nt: TGTGCCAGCAGCTTCTCTGGGATAGCGGGAAAATTTGAGCAGTTCTTC
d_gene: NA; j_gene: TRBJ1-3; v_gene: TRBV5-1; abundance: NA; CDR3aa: CASSLEPGSGNTIYF; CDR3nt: TGCGCCAGCAGCTTGGAACCAGGATCTGGAAACACCATATATTTT
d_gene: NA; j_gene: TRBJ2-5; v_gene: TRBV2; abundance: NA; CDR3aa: CASSDRRARETQYF; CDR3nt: TGTGCCAGCAGTGATAGGAGGGCTAGGGAGACCCAGTACTTC
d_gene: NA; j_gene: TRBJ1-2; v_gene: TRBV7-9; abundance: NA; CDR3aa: CASSSGWGALGYGYTF; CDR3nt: TGTGCCAGCAGCTCAGGTTGGGGAGCCTTGGGGTATGGCTACACCTTC
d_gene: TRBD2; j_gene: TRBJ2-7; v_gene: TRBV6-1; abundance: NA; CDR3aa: CASSEWASGRNSYEQYF; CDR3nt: TGTGCCAGCAGTGAATGGGCTAGCGGGAGGAACTCCTACGAGCAGTACTTC
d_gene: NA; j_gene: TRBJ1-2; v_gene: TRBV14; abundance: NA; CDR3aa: CASSHGRYSNYGYTF; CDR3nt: TGTGCCAGCAGCCACGGCAGGTACAGCAACTATGGCTACACCTTC
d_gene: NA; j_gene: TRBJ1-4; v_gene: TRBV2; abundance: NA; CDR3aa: CASKGWNEKLFF; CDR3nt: TGTGCCAGCAAGGGGTGGAATGAAAAACTGTTTTTT
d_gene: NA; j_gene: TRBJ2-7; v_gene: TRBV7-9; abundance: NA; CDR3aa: CASSRVGHEQYF; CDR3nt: TGTGCCAGCAGCCGGGTAGGTCACGAGCAGTACTTC
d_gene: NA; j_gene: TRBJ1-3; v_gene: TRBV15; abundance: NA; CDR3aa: CATSRDRQARNTIYF; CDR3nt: TGTGCCACCAGCAGAGATAGACAGGCACGAAACACCATATATTTT
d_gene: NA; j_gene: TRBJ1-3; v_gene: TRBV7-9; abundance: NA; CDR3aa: CASSSPRSGGGNTIYF; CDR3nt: TGTGCCAGCAGCTCCCCCCGGTCCGGAGGTGGAAACACCATATATTTT
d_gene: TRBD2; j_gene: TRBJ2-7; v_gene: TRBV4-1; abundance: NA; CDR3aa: CASSAASGDYYEQYF; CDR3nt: TGCGCCAGCAGCGCCGCTAGCGGGGACTACTACGAGCAGTACTTC
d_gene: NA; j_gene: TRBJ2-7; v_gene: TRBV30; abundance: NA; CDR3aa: CAWGWTETYEQYF; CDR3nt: TGTGCCTGGGGCTGGACTGAGACCTACGAGCAGTACTTC
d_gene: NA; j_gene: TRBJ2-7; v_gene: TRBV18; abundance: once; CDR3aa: CASSSPGRGSYEQYF; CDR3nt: TGTGCCAGCTCATCCCCGGGGCGGGGTTCCTACGAGCAGTACTTC
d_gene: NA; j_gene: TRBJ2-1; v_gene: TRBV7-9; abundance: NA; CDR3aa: CASSSSTRAGQFF; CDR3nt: TGTGCCAGCAGCTCCTCGACCCGGGCGGGGCAGTTCTTC
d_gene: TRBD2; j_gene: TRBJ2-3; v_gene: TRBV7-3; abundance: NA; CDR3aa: CASSRGGAFGTDTQYF; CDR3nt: TGTGCCAGCTCGCGGGGGGGCGCATTCGGCACAGATACGCAGTATTTT
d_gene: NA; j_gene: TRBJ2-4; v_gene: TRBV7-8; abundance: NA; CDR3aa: CASSPTVLAKNIQYF; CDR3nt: TGTGCCAGCAGCCCGACAGTCCTAGCCAAAAACATTCAGTACTTC
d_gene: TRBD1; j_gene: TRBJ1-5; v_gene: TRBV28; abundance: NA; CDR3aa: CASSLYQGASQPQHF; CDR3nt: TGTGCCAGCAGTTTATACCAGGGGGCAAGTCAGCCCCAGCATTTT
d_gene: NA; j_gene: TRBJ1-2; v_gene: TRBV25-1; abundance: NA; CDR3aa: CASRGQSFYGYTF; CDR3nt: TGTGCCAGCCGAGGACAGTCTTTCTATGGCTACACCTTC
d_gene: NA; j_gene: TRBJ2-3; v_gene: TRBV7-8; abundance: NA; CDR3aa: CASSPSGPNTQYF; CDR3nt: TGTGCCAGCAGCCCCTCGGGTCCCAATACGCAGTATTTT
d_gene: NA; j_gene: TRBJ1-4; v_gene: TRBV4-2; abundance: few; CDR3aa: CASQNLGSRNEKLFF; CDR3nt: TGTGCCAGCCAAAACCTGGGCAGCCGGAATGAAAAACTGTTTTTT
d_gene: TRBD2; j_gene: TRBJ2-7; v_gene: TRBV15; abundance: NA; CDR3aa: CATSRDPAGGSYEQYF; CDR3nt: TGTGCCACCAGCAGAGATCCTGCGGGAGGCTCCTACGAGCAGTACTTC
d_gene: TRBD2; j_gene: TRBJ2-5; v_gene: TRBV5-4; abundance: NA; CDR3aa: CASSLEGLAGKETQYF; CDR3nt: TGTGCCAGCAGCTTGGAGGGGCTAGCGGGGAAAGAGACCCAGTACTTC
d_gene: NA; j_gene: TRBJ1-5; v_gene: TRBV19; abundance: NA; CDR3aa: CASSIRQVNQPQHF; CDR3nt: TGTGCCAGTAGTATTAGACAGGTCAATCAGCCCCAGCATTTT
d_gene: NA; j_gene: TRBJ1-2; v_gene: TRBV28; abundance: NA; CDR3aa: CASSLGGGNYGYTF; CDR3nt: TGTGCCAGCAGTTTAGGCGGGGGCAACTATGGCTACACCTTC
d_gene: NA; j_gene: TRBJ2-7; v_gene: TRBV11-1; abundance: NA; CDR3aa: CASSLRSGTGSSYEQYF; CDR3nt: TGTGCCAGCAGCTTACGTAGCGGGACAGGGAGCTCCTACGAGCAGTACTTC
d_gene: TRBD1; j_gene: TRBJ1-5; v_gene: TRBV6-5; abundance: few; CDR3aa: CASSSDRESNQPQHF; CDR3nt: TGTGCCAGCAGTTCCGACAGGGAGAGCAATCAGCCCCAGCATTTT
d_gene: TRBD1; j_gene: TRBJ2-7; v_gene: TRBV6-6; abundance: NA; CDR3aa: CASSQLQGRAGEQYF; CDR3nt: TGTGCCAGCAGTCAGCTACAGGGGCGGGCTGGGGAGCAGTACTTC
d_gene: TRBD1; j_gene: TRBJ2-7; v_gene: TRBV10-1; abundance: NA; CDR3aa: CASSLGQGYEQYF; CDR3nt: TGCGCCAGCAGTTTGGGACAGGGCTACGAGCAGTACTTC
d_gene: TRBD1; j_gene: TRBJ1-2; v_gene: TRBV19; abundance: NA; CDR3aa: CASMTSGTGGFGYTF; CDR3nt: TGTGCCAGTATGACTTCCGGGACAGGAGGCTTCGGCTACACCTTC
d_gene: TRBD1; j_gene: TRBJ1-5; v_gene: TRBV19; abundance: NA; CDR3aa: CASSIGSGTGLNQPQHF; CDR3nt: TGTGCCAGTAGTATTGGATCCGGGACAGGCCTCAATCAGCCCCAGCATTTT
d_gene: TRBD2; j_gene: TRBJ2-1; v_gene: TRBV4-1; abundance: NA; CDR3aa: CASSLLAGATYNEQFF; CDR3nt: TGCGCCAGCAGCCTTCTAGCGGGAGCCACCTACAATGAGCAGTTCTTC
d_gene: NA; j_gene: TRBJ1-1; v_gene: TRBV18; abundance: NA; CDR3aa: CASSPGQARTEAFF; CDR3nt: TGTGCCAGCTCACCGGGACAAGCGCGCACTGAAGCTTTCTTT
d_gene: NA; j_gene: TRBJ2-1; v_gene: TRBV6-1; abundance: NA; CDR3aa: CASSEVVNEQFF; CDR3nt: TGTGCCAGCAGTGAAGTAGTCAATGAGCAGTTCTTC
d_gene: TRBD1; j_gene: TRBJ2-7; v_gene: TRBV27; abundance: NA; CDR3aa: CASRRHRGRLGGQDYEQYF; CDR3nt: TGTGCCAGCAGACGTCACAGGGGGCGCTTGGGAGGCCAAGACTACGAGCAGTACTTC
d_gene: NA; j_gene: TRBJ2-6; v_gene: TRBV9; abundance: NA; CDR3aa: CASSAGVSGANVLTF; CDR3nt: TGTGCCAGCAGCGCAGGGGTTTCTGGGGCCAACGTCCTGACTTTC
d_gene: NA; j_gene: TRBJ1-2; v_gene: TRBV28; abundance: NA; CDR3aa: CASSLGGTYGYTF; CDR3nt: TGTGCCAGCAGTTTAGGGGGGACTTATGGCTACACCTTC
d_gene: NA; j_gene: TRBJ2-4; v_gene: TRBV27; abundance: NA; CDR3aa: CASSGGHIQYF; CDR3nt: TGTGCCAGCTCAGGGGGGCACATTCAGTACTTC
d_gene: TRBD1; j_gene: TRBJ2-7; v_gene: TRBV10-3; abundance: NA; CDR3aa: CAISDLPPGTGLTYEQYF; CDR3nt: TGTGCCATCAGTGACCTCCCTCCCGGGACAGGCCTTACCTACGAGCAGTACTTC
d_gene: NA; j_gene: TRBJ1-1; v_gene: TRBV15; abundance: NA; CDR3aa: CATSRQMNTEAFF; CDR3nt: TGTGCCACCAGCAGACAGATGAACACTGAAGCTTTCTTT
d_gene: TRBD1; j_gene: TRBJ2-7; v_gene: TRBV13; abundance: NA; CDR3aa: CASSLGQGAAYEQYF; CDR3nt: TGTGCCAGCAGCCTCGGACAGGGGGCTGCCTACGAGCAGTACTTC
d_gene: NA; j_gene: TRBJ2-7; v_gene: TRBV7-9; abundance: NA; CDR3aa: CASSSPSRSYEQYF; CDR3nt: TGTGCCAGCAGCTCTCCTTCCAGATCCTACGAGCAGTACTTC
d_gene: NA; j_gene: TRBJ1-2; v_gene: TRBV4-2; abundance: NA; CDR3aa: CASSPLEQGYGYTF; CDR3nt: TGTGCCAGCAGCCCCCTAGAACAGGGATATGGCTACACCTTC
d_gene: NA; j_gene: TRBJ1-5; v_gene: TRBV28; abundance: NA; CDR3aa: CASSTGYQPQHF; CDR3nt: TGTGCCAGCAGTACAGGTTATCAGCCCCAGCATTTT
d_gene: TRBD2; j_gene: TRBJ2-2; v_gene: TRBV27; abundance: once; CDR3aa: CASSLAGGPGELFF; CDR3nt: TGTGCCAGCAGTTTAGCGGGAGGGCCCGGGGAGCTGTTTTTT
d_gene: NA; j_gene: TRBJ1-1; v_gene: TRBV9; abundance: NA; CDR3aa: CASSEGPGTEAFF; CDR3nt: TGTGCCAGCAGCGAGGGGCCTGGAACTGAAGCTTTCTTT